Presented here are 7 T cell receptor beta chains from one specimen sequenced in a study of regulatory T cells in long-lasting Graves disease. With iRepertoire HTBI primers and Arm-PCR of CDR3 regions, TCR beta libraries were built. One entry per CDR3 protein, called by TCRdb with MiXCR from the multiplex PCR reads. The sample shows roughly 500,000 distinct CDR3 sequences, 12% of them seen only once. As to time point: newly diagnosed GD, antithyroid drugs for less than 3 months. Construction of the TCR library relied on RNA isolated from PBMCs. This sample also belongs to another study, concerning T cells in Graves' hyperthyroidism and ophthalmopathy.

The sequencing used peripheral blood mononuclear cells (PBMCs), collected at new diagnosis, from a patient treated with antithyroid drugs. These receptors all come from a woman aged 30 to 39 with Graves disease.

This clonotype occurred many times. The chain has TRBV18 and TRBJ1-1, with TRBD1 as a possible D gene (6 bases). Germline V lookup: CDR1 KGHSH, CDR2 LQKENI. V was pared by 3 bases and J by 6 bases, with 11 bases between. The CDR3 sequence is 13 residues long. The CDR3 reads CASSPQGYAEAFF. The CDR3 DNA reads as TGTGCCAGCTCACCTCAGGGGTACGCTGAAGCTTTCTTT.

This clonotype occurred many times. This chain links TRBV28 with TRBJ1-1; possibly TRBD1 for D (5 bases). CDR3 length: 11 amino acids. Trimming took 3 bases from V and 11 from J, leaving 10 bases between them. CDR1 MDHEN and CDR2 SYDVKM come from the germline V gene. CDR3 region: CASSFEGKAFF. In nucleotides, the CDR3 is TGTGCCAGCAGTTTTGAGGGGAAGGCTTTCTTT.

This clonotype was recorded a few times. The J gene is TRBJ1-5, the V gene TRBV19; D ambiguous. V was pared by 7 bases and J by 0 bases, with 13 bases between. Germline CDR1 LNHDA, CDR2 SQIVND (reference sequence). This CDR3 comprises 15 residues. CDR3 sequence: CASIPVGNSNQPQHF. DNA for the CDR3: TGTGCCAGTATCCCCGTCGGCAATAGCAATCAGCCCCAGCATTTT.

This clonotype was picked up many times. CDR3 DNA sequence: TGCAGTGCTTTCTACCCTAGCGGGATGGGGACCCAGTACTTC. Translation: CSAFYPSGMGTQYF. The chain has TRBV20-1 and TRBJ2-5; the match to TRBD2 covers 9 bases. The CDR3 length is 14 residues. With 5 bases clipped from V and 7 bases from J, the junction kept 11 bases outside the gene matches. The germline V gene has CDR1 DFQATT and CDR2 SNEGSKA (reference sequence).

This chain uses TRBV5-1 with TRBJ2-1; 10 bases line up with TRBD1. The CDR3 has 14 residues. Losses at the gene ends were 4 bases for V and 8 bases for J; bases not matched to a gene: 6. From germline, CDR1 is SGHRS and CDR2 YFSETQ. CDR3 nucleotides: TGCGCCAGCAGCCGACAGGGGGCTTTGGATGAGCAGTTCTTC. Protein sequence: CASSRQGALDEQFF.

This clonotype was recorded at least ten times. The chain carries TRBV7-2 and TRBJ1-2, with a tentative D call TRBD1 (5 bases). Trimming took 3 bases from V and 4 from J, leaving 9 bases between them. From germline, CDR1 is SGHTA and CDR2 FQGNSA. The CDR3 contains 13 residues. CDR3: CASSFDSIYGYTF. In DNA form, the CDR3 reads TGTGCCAGCAGCTTTGACAGTATCTATGGCTACACCTTC.

This clonotype appeared a few times. V is TRBV20-1 and J is TRBJ1-2, with D tentatively TRBD1 (5 bases). V shed 6 bases and J shed 3 bases, with 17 bases lying between them. Germline assignment: CDR1 DFQATT and CDR2 SNEGSKA (reference sequence). This CDR3 has 14 residues. The CDR3 nucleotides read TGCAGTGCGGACCCTACGGACATCCACTATGGCTACACCTTC. Translated: CSADPTDIHYGYTF.